A single sample gave rise to the 14 T cell receptor beta chains below, sequenced in a study of cytomegalovirus exposure and HLA in healthy donors. 60 Vbeta and 13 Jbeta primers were used in PCR. The method was immunoSEQ multiplex PCR; TCRdb's version includes in-frame clones alone and lacks a portion of them. This table holds some 120,000 clones, roughly 74% found once. The sample consisted of PBMCs. The source of these receptors is a woman aged 45-59 years in good health and CMV-seropositive.

This chain connects TRBV6-1 to TRBJ1-2, with D perhaps matching TRBD1 (5 bases). V lost 2 bases to trimming and J lost 4 bases, with 11 bases between them. The CDR3 runs to 14 residues. CDR1 and CDR2 from the germline V gene are MNHNS and SASEGT. CDR3 sequence (DNA): TGTGCCAGCAGTGAATATGCACAGGCCTATGGCTACACCTTC. This gives the protein CASSEYAQAYGYTF.

This clone was seen a handful of times. This chain links TRBV6-5 with TRBJ2-5; D is possibly TRBD1 (6 bases). Germline lookup yields CDR1 MNHEY and CDR2 SVGAGI. V lost 0 bases and J 0 bases, leaving 8 bases between the germline ends. The CDR3 is 15 amino acids. CDR3 amino acids: CASSYSTGHQETQYF. The CDR3, as DNA: TGTGCCAGCAGTTACTCGACAGGTCACCAAGAGACCCAGTACTTC.

This chain connects TRBV2 to TRBJ2-2; 10 bases map to TRBD1. The CDR3 extends over 14 amino acids. In germline, CDR1 is SNHLY, CDR2 FYNNEI. V gave up 7 bases and J gave up 7 bases; unmatched junction bases: 6. In DNA form, the CDR3 reads TGTGCCAGCACGGAGACAGGGGGCATCGGGGAGCTGTTTTTT. It encodes CASTETGGIGELFF.

The rearrangement joins TRBV6-5 to TRBJ2-3; 10 nucleotides agree with TRBD2. CDR1 and CDR2 from the germline V gene are MNHEY and SVGAGI. The V gene end was trimmed by 8 bases and the J gene end by 6 bases; junction bases not matched to a gene: 5. The CDR3 consists of 13 residues. CDR3 coding DNA: TGTGCCAGCTCTAGCGGGGGAGGGGATACGCAGTATTTT. The encoded protein is CASSSGGGDTQYF.

The chain employs TRBV5-6 and TRBJ1-2; D not resolved. This CDR3 has 14 residues. The V gene lost 1 base and the J gene lost 3 bases, with 10 bases spanning the gap. The germline CDR1 and CDR2 sequences are SGHDT and YYEEEE. As DNA, the CDR3 is TGTGCCAGCAGCTTGAGGTTGGGAGACTATGGCTACACCTTC. It encodes CASSLRLGDYGYTF. Full variable domain (outside the CDR3, taken from reference TRBV5-6 and TRBJ1-2): DAGVTQSPTHLIKTRGQQVTLRCSPKSGHDTVSWYQQALGQGPQFIFQYYEEEERQRGNFPDRFSGHQFPNYSSELNVNALLLGDSALYLCASSLRLGDYGYTFGSGTRLTVV.

This chain joins TRBV19 and TRBJ2-5; perhaps TRBD2 as D (7 bases). Germline CDR1 LNHDA, CDR2 SQIVND (reference sequence). Trimming left V 8 bases short and J 3 bases short, with 16 bases between. CDR3 length: 14 residues. The CDR3 sequence is CASDMRGGEETQYF. The CDR3 nucleotides read TGTGCCAGTGATATGAGGGGGGGAGAAGAGACCCAGTACTTC.

The J gene is TRBJ2-3, the V gene TRBV4-2; 13 nucleotides line up with TRBD2. The germline V gene encodes CDR1 LGHNA and CDR2 YNFKEQ. The trim removed 0 bases at V and 7 bases at J, leaving 7 bases unmatched. The CDR3 extends over 17 amino acids. Here the CDR3 DNA reads TGTGCCAGCAGCCAAGATGCGACTAGCGGGGGGCGGAATACGCAGTATTTT. Translating gives CASSQDATSGGRNTQYF.

In DNA form, the CDR3 reads TGCGCCAGCAGCCCAGGACAGGTCACAGATACGCAGTATTTT. Protein sequence: CASSPGQVTDTQYF. V usage is TRBV5-1 and J usage is TRBJ2-3, with 7 nucleotides matching TRBD1. The germline gives CDR1 SGHRS, CDR2 YFSETQ. This CDR3 has 14 amino acids. The J segment lost 2 bases and the V segment lost 4 bases, leaving 4 bases of the junction unmatched.

The chain recombines TRBV13 with TRBJ1-4, with 8 positions matching TRBD1. Germline V lookup: CDR1 PRHDT, CDR2 FYEKMQ (reference sequence). V shed 0 bases and J 7 bases; nucleotides not matched to a gene: 7. This CDR3 has 16 amino acids. CDR3 DNA sequence: TGTGCCAGCAGCTTAGGACAGACAGGGGACGGTGAAAAACTGTTTTTT. Translated: CASSLGQTGDGEKLFF.

The V gene is TRBV15, the J gene TRBJ2-2, with unresolved D. CDR3 length equals 14 residues. Germline CDR1 reads LNHNV; CDR2 reads YYDKDF (reference sequence). Deletions cut 0 bases from V and 4 bases from J, with 6 bases between. This chain's CDR3 is CATSRDPSTGELFF. CDR3 coding DNA: TGTGCCACCAGCAGAGACCCGAGCACCGGGGAGCTGTTTTTT.

About this clone itself: Given the absence of the conserved phenylalanine or tryptophan at the CDR3 end, a read error is likely. The DNA is left out, because the CDR3 cannot be placed on it with certainty; the CDR3 is given as TCRdb lists it. This rearrangement joins TRBV28 to TRBJ1-2; TRBD1 is the table's D call and was not checked against the DNA. The CDR3 has 12 residues if both end residues are counted. The germline V gene encodes CDR1 MDHEN and CDR2 SYDVKM. The CDR3 reads CASSPRTGPEKL.

The chain uses TRBV6-1 and TRBJ1-4; no reliable D call. Deletions cut 3 bases from V and 8 bases from J, with 10 bases between. The germline V gene has CDR1 MNHNS and CDR2 SASEGT. This CDR3 has 13 residues. The chain's CDR3 is CASSEMWEEKLFF. The CDR3 coding sequence is TGTGCCAGCAGTGAGATGTGGGAGGAAAAACTGTTTTTT.

The chain joins TRBV19 to TRBJ2-7, with TRBD2 matching 7 bases. The CDR3 covers 14 residues. The junction had 4 bases not matched to a gene; V was cut back by 3 bases and J by 2 bases. Germline CDR1 reads LNHDA; CDR2 reads SQIVND (reference sequence). The CDR3 is CASSMAGRAYEQYF. The CDR3 region has the DNA TGTGCCAGTAGTATGGCGGGGAGGGCCTACGAGCAGTACTTC.

The J gene is TRBJ1-6, the V gene TRBV10-2; D remains ambiguous. This CDR3 spans 15 amino acids. V was cut by 4 bases and J by 2 bases, with 9 bases left in between. Germline loops: CDR1 WSHSY, CDR2 SAAADI. The CDR3: CASSAEGTYNSPLHF. The CDR3 region has the DNA TGCGCCAGCAGTGCGGAGGGTACCTATAATTCACCCCTCCACTTT.